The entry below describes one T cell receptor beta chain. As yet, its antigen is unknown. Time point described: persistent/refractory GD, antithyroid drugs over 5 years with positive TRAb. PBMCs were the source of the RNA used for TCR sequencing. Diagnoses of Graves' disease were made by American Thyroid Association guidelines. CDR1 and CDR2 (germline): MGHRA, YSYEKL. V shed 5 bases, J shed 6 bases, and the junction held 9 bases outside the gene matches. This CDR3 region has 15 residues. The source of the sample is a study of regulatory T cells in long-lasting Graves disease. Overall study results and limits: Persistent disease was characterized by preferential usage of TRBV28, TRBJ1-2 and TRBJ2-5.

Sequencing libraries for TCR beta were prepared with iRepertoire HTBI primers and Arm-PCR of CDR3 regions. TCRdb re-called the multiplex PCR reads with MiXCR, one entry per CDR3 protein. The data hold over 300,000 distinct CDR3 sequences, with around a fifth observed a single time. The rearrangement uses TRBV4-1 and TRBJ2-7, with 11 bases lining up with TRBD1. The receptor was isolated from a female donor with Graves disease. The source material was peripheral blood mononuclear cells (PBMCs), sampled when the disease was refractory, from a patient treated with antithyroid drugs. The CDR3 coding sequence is TGCGCCAGCAGCATGTTCGGACAGGGGGCGGGCGAGCAGTACTTC. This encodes CASSMFGQGAGEQYF.